Each of the 21 T cell receptor beta chains below was sequenced from the same sample in a study of shared T cell receptors in the human thymus. Sequenced by immunoSEQ multiplex PCR; TCRdb stores in-frame clones only, minus some. This sample has roughly 560,000 clones, with more than 75% found just once. A further study also used this sample, focusing on human thymus T cells.

The sequenced sample was thymocytes. Source of these receptors: a boy in the first two years of life with a congenital heart defect.

J is TRBJ1-5 and V is TRBV23-1; the match to TRBD1 covers 10 bases. TRBV23-1 is an open reading frame, and its role is uncertain. The V gene end was trimmed by 8 bases and the J gene end by 5 bases; junction bases not matched to a gene: 0. CDR3 size: 12 residues. CDR3 amino acids: CASGTGDQPQHF. CDR3 DNA: TGCGCCAGCGGGACAGGGGATCAGCCCCAGCATTTT.

The chain has TRBV27 and TRBJ2-1; 11 nucleotides line up with TRBD1. Per germline, CDR1 MNHEY and CDR2 SMNVEV (reference sequence). CDR3 size: 15 residues. With V trimmed by 3 bases and J by 6 bases, 4 bases remained unmatched. The CDR3 is CASSFRDRGGNEQFF. CDR3 nucleotides: TGTGCCAGCAGTTTTAGGGACAGGGGGGGCAATGAGCAGTTCTTC.

This chain joins TRBV30 and TRBJ2-2, with D perhaps TRBD1 (6 bases). The CDR3 covers 15 residues. Between the trimmed V and J ends, which lost 3 bases and 6 bases, there was a span of 17 bases. Germline CDR1 is GTSNPN and CDR2 is SVGIG (reference sequence). DNA for the CDR3: TGTGCCTGGAGAGGTGGGGGCCGTGTCGCCGGGGAGCTGTTTTTT. This translates into CAWRGGGRVAGELFF.

The chain employs TRBV27 and TRBJ1-5; D remains ambiguous. The CDR3 consists of 13 residues. Trimming stripped 4 bases from V and 8 bases from J, with 12 bases between. Per the germline V gene, CDR1 is MNHEY and CDR2 is SMNVEV (reference sequence). This CDR3 is CASSCQPREPQHF. The CDR3 nucleotides read TGTGCCAGCAGTTGTCAACCGAGAGAGCCCCAGCATTTT.

The chain couples TRBV5-6 to TRBJ1-4; no clear D gene. Germline V gene data show CDR1 as SGHDT and CDR2 as YYEEEE. This CDR3 contains 15 residues. V lost 3 bases to trimming and J lost 5 bases, with 14 bases between them. CDR3 protein: CASSSDGKRNEKLFF. In nucleotides, the CDR3 is TGTGCCAGCAGCTCGGACGGAAAGCGGAATGAAAAACTGTTTTTT.

The chain recombines TRBV15 with TRBJ2-2, with D perhaps matching TRBD2 (6 bases). Germline V lookup: CDR1 LNHNV, CDR2 YYDKDF (reference sequence). The CDR3 is 16 residues long. Between the trimmed V and J ends, which lost 1 base and 6 bases, there was a span of 15 bases. CDR3: CATSRGGEFTAGELFF. CDR3 sequence (DNA): TGTGCCACCAGCAGAGGGGGGGAGTTTACGGCCGGGGAGCTGTTTTTT.

V gene TRBV5-1 combines with J gene TRBJ2-3, with 14 nucleotides matching TRBD2. The CDR3 length is 20 residues. With 0 bases clipped from V and 0 bases from J, the junction kept 9 bases outside the gene matches. In germline, CDR1 is SGHRS, CDR2 YFSETQ. The CDR3 nucleotides read TGCGCCAGCAGCTTGGGACTAGCGGGAGGGGTAAACACTAGCACAGATACGCAGTATTTT. Residues: CASSLGLAGGVNTSTDTQYF.

The chain combines TRBV5-4 with TRBJ1-1; D is unresolved. CDR3 length equals 15 residues. From germline, CDR1 is SGHNT and CDR2 YYREEE (reference sequence). The V end was cut by 6 bases, the J end by 0 bases, with 15 bases between. For the CDR3, the DNA is TGTGCCAGCACCCTTTTCGGGAGGGTGAACACTGAAGCTTTCTTT. This translates into CASTLFGRVNTEAFF.

This clone came up once. The gene calls are TRBV19 and TRBJ2-7; 11 bases line up with TRBD2. This CDR3 region has 14 residues. Germline loops: CDR1 LNHDA, CDR2 SQIVND (reference sequence). J gave up 4 bases and V 5 bases, and 4 bases lay outside the gene matches. The CDR3 sequence is CASSLGTSGYEQYF. CDR3 DNA sequence: TGTGCCAGTAGTTTAGGGACTAGCGGATACGAGCAGTACTTC. Looking up the rest from reference TRBV19 and TRBJ2-7 gives the full variable domain: DGGITQSPKYLFRKEGQNVTLSCEQNLNHDAMYWYRQDPGQGLRLIYYSQIVNDFQKGDIAEGYSVSREKKESFPLTVTSAQKNPTAFYLCASSLGTSGYEQYFGPGTRLTVT.

The gene calls are TRBV5-4 and TRBJ2-1; 8 bases fit TRBD2. Germline CDR1 SGHNT, CDR2 YYREEE (reference sequence). The ends lost 1 base at V and 3 bases at J; junction bases unmatched: 6. The CDR3 runs to 16 residues. CDR3 region: CASSLIRAGVYNEQFF. CDR3 coding DNA: TGTGCCAGCAGCTTGATTCGAGCGGGAGTCTACAATGAGCAGTTCTTC.

This clone has just one count. The chain employs TRBV6-5 and TRBJ1-2; 9 bases are a match to TRBD1. This CDR3 has 13 residues. The trim removed 6 bases at V and 6 bases at J, leaving 5 bases unmatched. Germline V CDR1 and CDR2: MNHEY, SVGAGI. CDR3 DNA: TGTGCCAGCAGGGCAACAGGGGGCAATGGCTACACCTTC. It is translated as CASRATGGNGYTF.

The chain employs TRBV4-2 and TRBJ2-1, with 7 bases matching TRBD2. Unmatched junction bases numbered 10, after V lost 4 bases and J lost 1 base. The germline CDR1 and CDR2 sequences are LGHNA and YNFKEQ. This CDR3 has 17 amino acids. The CDR3 is CASSPEARLASYNEQFF. CDR3 nucleotides: TGTGCCAGCAGCCCAGAAGCCCGACTAGCTTCCTACAATGAGCAGTTCTTC.

This chain uses TRBV4-3 with TRBJ2-2, with a weak D call TRBD1 (6 bases). Germline CDR1 reads LGHNA; CDR2 reads YSLEER. This CDR3 spans 20 amino acids. Trimming stripped 0 bases from V and 6 bases from J, with 26 bases between. CDR3 sequence: CASSQDPLPLYSEGAGELFF. CDR3 in DNA: TGCGCCAGCAGCCAAGATCCTCTCCCCCTGTACAGCGAGGGGGCCGGGGAGCTGTTTTTT.

The rearrangement uses TRBV28 and TRBJ1-1; a possible D gene is TRBD1 (5 bases). V lost 2 bases, J lost 7 bases, and 14 bases lay in between. CDR3 length: 14 residues. CDR1 and CDR2 (germline): MDHEN, SYDVKM. CDR3 protein: CASSLPTWGGEAFF. CDR3 DNA: TGTGCCAGCAGTTTACCCACGTGGGGGGGTGAAGCTTTCTTT.

This chain uses TRBV6-5 with TRBJ2-1; 14 nucleotides agree with TRBD2. The CDR3 is made up of 15 amino acids. The germline CDR1 and CDR2 sequences are MNHEY and SVGAGI. Trimming cost V 7 bases and J 7 bases; bases outside gene matches: 6. The CDR3 protein is CASNRLAGGVNEQFF. The DNA of the CDR3 is TGTGCCAGCAATCGACTAGCGGGAGGGGTGAATGAGCAGTTCTTC.

The chain employs TRBV19 and TRBJ1-1, with 7 bases lining up with TRBD1. Trimming at V came to 3 bases and at J to 0 bases, leaving 7 bases not matched to a gene. This CDR3 is 16 amino acids long. Germline V lookup: CDR1 LNHDA, CDR2 SQIVND (reference sequence). DNA for the CDR3: TGTGCCAGTAGTATTCGGGACAGTGTGATGAACACTGAAGCTTTCTTT. Amino acid sequence: CASSIRDSVMNTEAFF.

The chain carries TRBV11-2 and TRBJ2-1, with 11 bases lining up with TRBD2. V was clipped by 0 bases and J by 10 bases; unmatched bases: 5. From germline, CDR1 is SGHAT and CDR2 FQNNGV. The CDR3 loop spans 15 amino acids. CDR3 bases: TGTGCCAGCAGCTTAGAACTAGCGGGAGTCAAAGAGCAGTTCTTC. Translating it yields CASSLELAGVKEQFF.

In its sample, this clone was seen once. This chain joins TRBV5-1 and TRBJ2-7; 9 nucleotides line up with TRBD1. Per germline, CDR1 SGHRS and CDR2 YFSETQ. This CDR3 is built from 15 residues. Trimming took 4 bases from V and 3 from J; bases not matched to a gene: 8. In nucleotides, the CDR3 is TGCGCCAGCAGCAGTATAGGACAGGGGCGCTACGAGCAGTACTTC. Its protein product is CASSSIGQGRYEQYF.

This clone occurred a few times. The chain couples TRBV4-3 to TRBJ1-1; D unresolved. The V end was cut by 4 bases, the J end by 4 bases, with 10 bases between. The CDR3 is 13 residues long. Germline V gene data show CDR1 as LGHNA and CDR2 as YSLEER. This CDR3 reads CASSPRAGTEAFF. DNA for the CDR3: TGCGCCAGCAGCCCCCGGGCGGGCACTGAAGCTTTCTTT.

CDR3 protein: CASSWGDSHRRSYEQYF. DNA of the CDR3: TGTGCCAGCAGCTGGGGTGACAGTCACCGGCGCTCCTACGAGCAGTACTTC. V and J are TRBV5-6 and TRBJ2-7, with a tentative D call TRBD1 (5 bases). Germline values: CDR1 SGHDT, CDR2 YYEEEE. The CDR3 contains 17 residues. V gave up 3 bases and J gave up 0 bases, with 19 bases separating them.

In this sample, this clone turned up once. The CDR3 is CSAGGGDEQFF. Here the CDR3 DNA reads TGCAGCGCGGGTGGGGGGGATGAGCAGTTCTTC. The genes are TRBV29-1 and TRBJ2-1; 7 bases fit TRBD2. J was trimmed by 8 bases and V by 7 bases; bases with no gene match: 5. The germline gives CDR1 SQVTM, CDR2 ANQGSEA. This CDR3 region has 11 residues.